These 29 T cell receptor beta chains were sequenced from one sample in a study of regulatory T cells in long-lasting Graves disease (dated by TCRdb to about 2021). Read against the paper, the sample's time point label means: newly diagnosed GD, antithyroid drugs for less than 3 months. RNA was extracted from PBMCs in TRIzol for both TCR sequencing and RNA sequencing. The method was multiplex PCR. Sequencing relied on an Illumina HiSeq 4000. iRepertoire HTBI primers and Arm-PCR amplification of CDR3 regions were used to construct TCR beta libraries. TCRdb trimmed the raw reads at Q25, called clones with MiXCR and kept productive beta chains. A single entry per CDR3 protein holds the most common genes and DNA from its merged rows. A total of 300,000 to 450,000 distinct CDR3 sequences appear in this sample, roughly a sixth of them only once. The top ten constitute approximately 21% of the sample. The source material was peripheral blood mononuclear cells (PBMCs), sampled at new diagnosis, from a patient treated with antithyroid drugs. These receptors originate from a female donor with Graves disease.

The chain carries TRBV20-1 and TRBJ2-1; TRBD2 matches at 12 bases. There are 22 residues in the CDR3. J gave up 0 bases and V 0 bases, and 18 bases lay outside the gene matches. Germline values: CDR1 DFQATT, CDR2 SNEGSKA (reference sequence). CDR3 DNA sequence: TGCAGTGCTAGAGATCATACCCTTGCTAGCGGGGGGGGAAACAGCTCCTACAATGAGCAGTTCTTC. The encoded protein is CSARDHTLASGGGNSSYNEQFF.

As to this clonotype: A far larger clone is just one base off, so this is likely a read error. The J gene is TRBJ1-1, the V gene TRBV5-5; D not certain. CDR1 SGHKS and CDR2 YYEKEE come from the germline V gene (reference sequence). The CDR3 covers 15 residues. The CDR3 sequence is CASSSAEQMNTEAFF. In DNA, the CDR3 is TGCGCCAGCAGCTCGGCAGAACAGATGAACACTGAAGCTTTCTTT.

This clonotype showed up many times. The chain combines TRBV20-1 with TRBJ1-5; D ambiguous. V lost 1 base and J lost 7, with 11 bases in between. CDR3 length: 13 residues. The germline V gene has CDR1 DFQATT and CDR2 SNEGSKA (reference sequence). The CDR3 loop reads CSARVEAVQPQHF. The CDR3 bases are TGCAGTGCTAGAGTGGAGGCAGTCCAGCCCCAGCATTTT.

This chain connects TRBV6-2 or TRBV6-3 to TRBJ1-1, with D possibly matching TRBD1 (5 bases). The V end lost 5 bases, the J end lost 0 bases, and 19 bases lay between the germline ends. CDR3 length: 17 amino acids. CDR1 MNHEY and CDR2 SVGEGT come from the germline V gene. CDR3 amino acids: CASSEWGGPSMNTEAFF. DNA for the CDR3: TGTGCCAGCAGTGAATGGGGCGGGCCTTCCATGAACACTGAAGCTTTCTTT.

This clonotype has ten or more counts. The V call is TRBV6-9, the J call TRBJ2-7, with 12 positions matching TRBD1. The CDR3 is 18 amino acids. Germline trimming cut 3 bases from V and 3 bases from J; bases unmatched to any gene: 12. Germline V gives CDR1 MNHGY, CDR2 SVAAGI. For the CDR3, the DNA is TGTGCCAGCAGTTACGCAAGACCCGGGACAGGGGGCCTCTACGAGCAGTACTTC. As protein: CASSYARPGTGGLYEQYF.

The rearrangement joins TRBV18 to TRBJ1-5; a weak D match, TRBD1 (5 bases). Per germline, CDR1 KGHSH and CDR2 LQKENI. The CDR3 loop spans 15 amino acids. Between the trimmed V and J ends, which lost 0 bases and 4 bases, there was a span of 10 bases. Here the CDR3 DNA reads TGTGCCAGCTCACCACCGGGGGATAGGAATCAGCCCCAGCATTTT. It encodes CASSPPGDRNQPQHF.

This chain joins TRBV6-2 or TRBV6-3 and TRBJ1-1; D is possibly TRBD1 (6 bases). This CDR3 is 16 amino acids long. Germline lookup yields CDR1 MNHEY and CDR2 SVGEGT. Trimming stripped 5 bases from V and 1 base from J, with 17 bases between. Written as DNA, the CDR3 is TGTGCCAGCAGTGGTGGATGGGGGGCGCCGAACACTGAAGCTTTCTTT. Its protein is CASSGGWGAPNTEAFF.

This clonotype was counted at least ten times. This chain links TRBV3-1 with TRBJ1-1; D remains ambiguous. Per the germline V gene, CDR1 is LGHDT and CDR2 is YNNKEL (reference sequence). This CDR3 is 14 amino acids long. V gave up 4 bases and J gave up 0 bases, with 9 bases separating them. CDR3 protein: CASSRHGMNTEAFF. The CDR3 DNA sequence: TGTGCCAGCAGCCGGCACGGAATGAACACTGAAGCTTTCTTT.

This clonotype was observed at least ten times. This chain links TRBV12-3 or TRBV12-4 with TRBJ1-6; 11 bases match TRBD1. The CDR3 runs to 19 residues. With 6 bases clipped from V and 9 bases from J, the junction kept 19 bases outside the gene matches. CDR3 amino acids: CASRPTGGTGGRSGSPLHF. CDR3 nucleotide sequence: TGTGCCAGCAGACCGACGGGGGGGACAGGGGGTCGATCGGGTTCACCCCTCCACTTT.

The sample holds many counts of this clonotype. The chain links TRBV12-3 or TRBV12-4 to TRBJ1-4; D gene ambiguous. The CDR3 contains 17 residues. V lost 7 bases, J lost 0 bases, and 18 bases lay in between. CDR3 protein: CASTSDGRHATNEKLFF. The CDR3 DNA sequence: TGTGCCAGCACCTCGGACGGAAGACATGCAACTAATGAAAAACTGTTTTTT.

The sample holds many counts of this clonotype. The chain links TRBV20-1 to TRBJ1-1; no clear D gene. V lost 2 bases and J lost 1, with 8 bases in between. Germline V gives CDR1 DFQATT, CDR2 SNEGSKA (reference sequence). The CDR3 contains 13 residues. CDR3 loop: CSARWGGNTEAFF. In nucleotides, the CDR3 is TGCAGTGCTAGATGGGGAGGGAACACTGAAGCTTTCTTT.

The table lists this clonotype with many counts. This sequence joins TRBV7-2 and TRBJ2-5; 9 nucleotides align to TRBD1. The CDR3 runs 15 residues. V was clipped by 5 bases and J by 5 bases; unmatched bases: 9. Germline lookup yields CDR1 SGHTA and CDR2 FQGNSA. The CDR3 DNA sequence: TGTGCCAGCAGCCTTCAACAGGGGGCCGGGGAGACCCAGTACTTC. Translating gives CASSLQQGAGETQYF.

This sequence joins TRBV19 and TRBJ2-7; D gene uncertain. This CDR3 is 15 amino acids long. The germline gives CDR1 LNHDA, CDR2 SQIVND (reference sequence). The V end lost 3 bases, the J end lost 5 bases, and 17 bases lay between the germline ends. The CDR3 sequence: CASSISGRGVHEQYF. The DNA for the CDR3 is TGTGCCAGTAGTATTTCAGGTCGAGGTGTTCACGAGCAGTACTTC. Using reference TRBV19 and TRBJ2-7 for the parts outside the CDR3, the full variable domain is DGGITQSPKYLFRKEGQNVTLSCEQNLNHDAMYWYRQDPGQGLRLIYYSQIVNDFQKGDIAEGYSVSREKKESFPLTVTSAQKNPTAFYLCASSISGRGVHEQYFGPGTRLTVT.

Many counts were recorded for this clonotype. The chain carries TRBV11-2 and TRBJ2-2, with D hard to call. The CDR3 is made up of 16 amino acids. Trimming stripped 2 bases from V and 2 bases from J, with 12 bases between. CDR1 and CDR2 from the germline V gene are SGHAT and FQNNGV. The CDR3 protein is CASSLHVAANTGELFF. The CDR3 DNA follows: TGTGCCAGCAGCTTACACGTGGCCGCCAACACCGGGGAGCTGTTTTTT. The whole variable domain, filled in from reference TRBV11-2 and TRBJ2-2, reads EAGVAQSPRYKIIEKRQSVAFWCNPISGHATLYWYQQILGQGPKLLIQFQNNGVVDDSQLPKDRFSAERLKGVDSTLKIQPAKLEDSAVYLCASSLHVAANTGELFFGEGSRLTVL.

The chain carries TRBV4-3 and TRBJ2-7; the D gene is possibly TRBD2 (6 bases). CDR1 and CDR2 from the germline V gene are LGHNA and YSLEER. The CDR3 extends over 15 amino acids. Trimming left V 2 bases short and J 4 bases short, with 15 bases between. The CDR3 spells CASSQLYGSNYEQYF. The CDR3 nucleotides read TGCGCCAGCAGCCAACTGTACGGGAGTAATTACGAGCAGTACTTC.

This clonotype showed up just a few times. The chain carries TRBV5-1 and TRBJ1-2, with 7 bases lining up with TRBD1. V was pared by 4 bases and J by 5 bases, with 5 bases of the junction left unmatched. The CDR3 loop spans 13 amino acids. Germline V gene sequence: CDR1 SGHRS, CDR2 YFSETQ. The CDR3 DNA reads TGCGCCAGCAGCCCGGGACAGATGTATGGCTACACCTTC. Its protein is CASSPGQMYGYTF.

This chain connects TRBV20-1 to TRBJ2-1; TRBD2 aligns across 12 bases. Germline trimming cut 2 bases from V and 7 bases from J; bases unmatched to any gene: 3. The CDR3 sequence is 14 residues long. CDR1 DFQATT and CDR2 SNEGSKA come from the germline V gene (reference sequence). Here the CDR3 reads CSARLAGGLNEQFF. CDR3 sequence (DNA): TGCAGTGCTAGACTAGCGGGAGGGCTGAATGAGCAGTTCTTC.

The V gene is TRBV18, the J gene TRBJ2-7; D is unclear. CDR1 and CDR2 from the germline V gene are KGHSH and LQKENI. This CDR3 is built from 14 residues. V lost 4 bases to trimming and J lost 5 bases, with 15 bases between them. In DNA form, the CDR3 reads TGTGCCAGCTCACTTTCGGACCGACGGCACGAGCAGTACTTC. The encoded protein is CASSLSDRRHEQYF. Full variable domain (outside the CDR3, taken from reference TRBV18 and TRBJ2-7): NAGVMQNPRHLVRRRGQEARLRCSPMKGHSHVYWYRQLPEEGLKFMVYLQKENIIDESGMPKERFSAEFPKEGPSILRIQQVVRGDSAAYFCASSLSDRRHEQYFGPGTRLTVT.

This clonotype was observed at least ten times. The chain links TRBV15 to TRBJ2-5; TRBD1 agrees at 8 bases. This CDR3 is built from 17 residues. J gave up 6 bases and V 0 bases, and 12 bases lay outside the gene matches. The germline gives CDR1 LNHNV, CDR2 YYDKDF (reference sequence). The CDR3 loop reads CATSRDYIGQGGQTQYF. The CDR3 nucleotides are TGTGCCACCAGCAGAGATTATATAGGACAGGGTGGGCAGACCCAGTACTTC. The full variable domain, in which reference TRBV15 and TRBJ2-5 provide the parts outside the CDR3, is DAMVIQNPRYQVTQFGKPVTLSCSQTLNHNVMYWYQQKSSQAPKLLFHYYDKDFNNEADTPDNFQSRRPNTSFCFLDIRSPGLGDTAMYLCATSRDYIGQGGQTQYFGPGTRLLVL.

This sequence joins TRBV12-3 or TRBV12-4 and TRBJ1-5; D remains ambiguous. Trimming pared 2 bases from V and 7 bases from J, leaving 9 bases between. There are 13 residues in the CDR3. This CDR3 reads CASSLNGGQPQHF. The CDR3 DNA reads as TGTGCCAGCAGTTTAAATGGTGGCCAGCCCCAGCATTTT.

This clonotype was observed a few times. The chain couples TRBV24-1 to TRBJ2-5; D ambiguous. This CDR3 spans 13 amino acids. The V end was cut by 2 bases, the J end by 0 bases, with 3 bases between. CDR1 KGHDR and CDR2 SFDVKD come from the germline V gene. CDR3 sequence (DNA): TGTGCCACCAGTGATTCACACCAAGAGACCCAGTACTTC. This sequence encodes CATSDSHQETQYF.

This clonotype was counted once. A much larger clone differs by one base, so this may be a read error. V usage is TRBV28 and J usage is TRBJ2-1; 10 nucleotides line up with TRBD2. The CDR3 is made up of 14 amino acids. Per germline, CDR1 MDHEN and CDR2 SYDVKM. The CDR3 DNA reads TGTGCCAGTGAAGCGGGAGGGCCATGGAATGAGCAGCTCTTC. This translates into CASEAGGPWNEQLF.

There are many counts of this clonotype. The chain recombines TRBV11-2 with TRBJ1-1; D is undetermined. There are 12 residues in the CDR3. Trimming removed 5 bases from V and 4 bases from J, with 8 bases in between. Germline V gives CDR1 SGHAT, CDR2 FQNNGV. The CDR3 sequence: CASSPLGTEAFF. The CDR3 DNA reads as TGTGCCAGCAGCCCCCTGGGCACTGAAGCTTTCTTT.

This clonotype was observed many times. The rearrangement uses TRBV19 and TRBJ2-2; D not certain. The length of the CDR3 is 14 residues. Germline loops: CDR1 LNHDA, CDR2 SQIVND (reference sequence). Deletions cut 7 bases from V and 0 bases from J, with 9 bases between. The CDR3 loop is CASNPAANTGELFF. The CDR3 region has the DNA TGTGCCAGTAATCCGGCCGCGAACACCGGGGAGCTGTTTTTT.

Comments on this clonotype: A much larger clone differs from this one at a single base, so this may be a read error. The chain carries TRBV5-1 and TRBJ2-3, with 7 bases lining up with TRBD1. The CDR3 runs to 12 residues. CDR1 and CDR2 from the germline V gene are SGHRS and YFSETQ. CDR3 sequence (DNA): TGCGCCAGCACCACAGGGGACAATGAGCAGTCCTTC. Translation: CASTTGDNEQSF. Full variable domain (outside the CDR3, taken from reference TRBV5-1 and TRBJ2-3): KAGVTQTPRYLIKTRGQQVTLSCSPISGHRSVSWYQQTPGQGLQFLFEYFSETQRNKGNFPGRFSGRQFSNSRSEMNVSTLELGDSALYLCASTTGDNEQSFGPGTRLTVL.

This sequence joins TRBV28 and TRBJ1-2; D is uncertain. The CDR3 is 16 amino acids. V was clipped by 5 bases and J by 4 bases, with 20 bases between them. Germline-derived CDR1 and CDR2 are MDHEN and SYDVKM. The CDR3: CASSPQRAVSGYGYTF. The CDR3 DNA reads as TGTGCCAGCAGTCCCCAAAGGGCCGTTTCGGGCTATGGCTACACCTTC.

The J gene is TRBJ2-3, the V gene TRBV12-3 or TRBV12-4, with D unclear. V was cut by 5 bases and J by 4 bases, with 7 bases left in between. The CDR3 has 12 residues. CDR3 nucleotide sequence: TGTGCCAGCAGTATCGATTCAGATACGCAGTATTTT. It translates to CASSIDSDTQYF.

Ten or more counts support this clonotype. CDR3 DNA sequence: TGTGCCAGCAGTCAATCACAGGTGAACACTGAAGCTTTCTTT. Residues: CASSQSQVNTEAFF. This chain links TRBV12-3 or TRBV12-4 with TRBJ1-1; D possibly corresponds to TRBD1 (5 bases). The CDR3 extends over 14 amino acids. With 5 bases removed from V and 0 bases from J, the gap between germline ends came to 10 bases.

This clonotype occurred many times. The chain links TRBV7-2 to TRBJ2-1; no definite D call. The germline V gene encodes CDR1 SGHTA and CDR2 FQGNSA. The V end was cut by 4 bases, the J end by 4 bases, with 5 bases between. The length of the CDR3 is 12 residues. CDR3: CASSYQYNEQFF. The CDR3, as DNA: TGTGCCAGCAGCTATCAATACAATGAGCAGTTCTTC.